Each of the 2 T cell receptor beta chains below was sequenced from the same sample in a study of radiotherapy plus CTLA-4 blockade in lung cancer. Method: immunoSEQ multiplex PCR; TCRdb's copy keeps in-frame clones and lacks some. The data show about 51,000 clones, approximately 80% seen once. The material was peripheral blood, obtained from a patient treated with radiotherapy plus ipilimumab. The receptors here all came from a human donor with non-small cell lung cancer whose response to radiotherapy plus ipilimumab could not be evaluated.

The chain employs TRBV5-1 and TRBJ2-3; D gene ambiguous. The V and J ends lost 2 bases and 3 bases respectively, with 10 bases between them. Germline loops: CDR1 SGHRS, CDR2 YFSETQ. CDR3 length: 14 residues. This CDR3 is CASSFAVETDTQYF. In DNA, the CDR3 is TGCGCCAGCAGCTTCGCGGTAGAAACAGATACGCAGTATTTT.

The J gene is TRBJ2-7, the V gene TRBV18, with D tentatively TRBD2 (7 bases). Trimming shortened V by 2 bases and J by 4 bases, and 15 bases separated the two germline ends. The germline CDR1 and CDR2 sequences are KGHSH and LQKENI. The CDR3 runs to 15 residues. The CDR3 coding sequence is TGTGCCAGCTCACCAGCTGAGGGAGGGGGGTACGAGCAGTACTTC. Translation gives CASSPAEGGGYEQYF.